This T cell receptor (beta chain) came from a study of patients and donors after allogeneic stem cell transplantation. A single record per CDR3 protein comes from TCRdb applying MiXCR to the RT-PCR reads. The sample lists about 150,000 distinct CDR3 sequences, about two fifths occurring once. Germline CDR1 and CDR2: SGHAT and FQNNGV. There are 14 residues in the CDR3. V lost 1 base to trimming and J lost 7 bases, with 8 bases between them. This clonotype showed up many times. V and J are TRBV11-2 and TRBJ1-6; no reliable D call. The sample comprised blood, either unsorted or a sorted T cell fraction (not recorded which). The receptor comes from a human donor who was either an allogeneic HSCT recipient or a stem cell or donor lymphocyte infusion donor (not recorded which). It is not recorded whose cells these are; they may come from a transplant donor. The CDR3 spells CASSLAGGNSPLHF. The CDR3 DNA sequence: TGTGCCAGCAGCTTAGCGGGTGGGAATTCACCCCTCCACTTT. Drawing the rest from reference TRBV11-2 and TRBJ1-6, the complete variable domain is EAGVAQSPRYKIIEKRQSVAFWCNPISGHATLYWYQQILGQGPKLLIQFQNNGVVDDSQLPKDRFSAERLKGVDSTLKIQPAKLEDSAVYLCASSLAGGNSPLHFGNGTRLTVT.